Below, 7 T cell receptor beta chains from the same sample are listed, as sequenced in a study of blood T cell repertoires in COVID-19. Profiled with immunoSEQ multiplex PCR; TCRdb holds only in-frame clones, not every one. The sample lists more than 100,000 clones; 70% to 90% were seen once. The specimen was peripheral blood. The origin of the receptors is a human donor in a cohort sampled during active COVID-19.

Notes on this clone: Additional DNA sequences in this sample encode the identical CDR3. This chain links TRBV6-5 with TRBJ1-1, with D uncertain. Germline V gives CDR1 MNHEY, CDR2 SVGAGI. This CDR3 is built from 12 residues. V lost 6 bases to trimming and J lost 1 base, with 6 bases between them. The CDR3 reads CASSRGNTEAFF. The CDR3 DNA reads as TGTGCCAGCAGCCGAGGGAACACTGAAGCTTTCTTT.

The V call is TRBV5-1, the J call TRBJ2-7; 14 bases fit TRBD2. This CDR3 has 20 amino acids. Germline V gives CDR1 SGHRS, CDR2 YFSETQ. J gave up 0 bases and V 3 bases, and 14 bases lay outside the gene matches. This chain's CDR3 is CASSSAPGLAGESYSYEQYF. As DNA, the CDR3 is TGCGCCAGCAGCTCGGCCCCGGGACTAGCGGGAGAATCCTACTCCTACGAGCAGTACTTC.

The rearrangement joins TRBV25-1 to TRBJ2-1; TRBD1 matches 11 bases. The junction had 5 bases not matched to a gene; V was cut back by 5 bases and J by 2 bases. The CDR3 contains 16 residues. Germline V lookup: CDR1 MGHDK, CDR2 SYGVNS. DNA for the CDR3: TGTGCCAGCAGTACACGGACAGGGGGCGCCTACAATGAGCAGTTCTTC. This encodes CASSTRTGGAYNEQFF.

The rearrangement links TRBV10-2 to TRBJ1-6, with D possibly being TRBD1 (5 bases). V lost 3 bases to trimming and J lost 10 bases, with 16 bases between them. The V gene's germline CDR1 is WSHSY and CDR2 SAAADI. This CDR3 contains 15 residues. The CDR3 region is CASSEGRVNSSPLHF. The CDR3, as DNA: TGCGCCAGCAGTGAAGGCAGGGTAAACAGCTCACCCCTCCACTTT.

Remarks on this clone: Sequence at one end of the junction differs from germline and may be a read error. The rearrangement uses TRBV7-2 and TRBJ1-6; possibly TRBD1 for D (5 bases). CDR3 length equals 13 residues. Germline V gives CDR1 SGHTA, CDR2 FQGNSA. CDR3 bases: TGTGCCAGCAGCTTCTTGGCCAACCGGGACTTCGACTTT. Amino acids: CASSFLANRDFDF.

This clone was picked up one time. The rearrangement links TRBV5-5 to TRBJ2-3; TRBD2 matches 13 bases. The CDR3 is 16 residues long. V dropped 4 bases and J dropped 5; count of bases not matched to a gene: 7. Germline CDR1 SGHKS, CDR2 YYEKEE (reference sequence). The CDR3: CASSPGGLAGVDTQYF. The CDR3 coding sequence is TGTGCCAGCAGCCCCGGTGGACTAGCGGGAGTAGATACGCAGTATTTT.

This chain links TRBV7-2 with TRBJ2-3; 14 bases align to TRBD2. The V gene end was trimmed by 0 bases and the J gene end by 3 bases; junction bases not matched to a gene: 2. The germline V gene encodes CDR1 SGHTA and CDR2 FQGNSA. CDR3 length equals 17 residues. This CDR3 is CASSLAGTSGRTDTQYF. For the CDR3, the DNA is TGTGCCAGCAGCTTAGCGGGGACTAGCGGGAGAACAGATACGCAGTATTTT.